The 27 T cell receptor beta chains below all came from one sample that was sequenced in a study of cytotoxic CD8 clonotypes in ibrutinib-treated CLL. Sequencing used immunoSEQ multiplex PCR; TCRdb keeps in-frame clones, though not all of them. The sample holds tens of thousands of clones; approximately 67% are singletons and the top ten take approximately 7.6%. Source: PBMCs, taken at disease progression, from a patient treated with ibrutinib. The receptors originated from a human donor with chronic lymphocytic leukemia.

The chain employs TRBV30 and TRBJ1-3; D unclear. Germline V CDR1 and CDR2: GTSNPN, SVGIG (reference sequence). The CDR3 runs 14 residues. The V gene lost 5 bases and the J gene lost 0 bases, with 11 bases spanning the gap. This CDR3 is CAWWTGSSGNTIYF. In DNA, the CDR3 is TGTGCCTGGTGGACGGGGAGCTCTGGAAACACCATATATTTT. The full variable domain, rest sourced from reference TRBV30 and TRBJ1-3, is SQTIHQWPATLVQPVGSPLSLECTVEGTSNPNLYWYRQAAGRGLQLLFYSVGIGQISSEVPQNLSASRPQDRQFILSSKKLLLSDSGFYLCAWWTGSSGNTIYFGEGSWLTVV.

This sequence joins TRBV28 and TRBJ2-2; D possibly matches TRBD1 or TRBD2 (7 bases each). Germline V CDR1 and CDR2: MDHEN, SYDVKM. Trimming removed 10 bases from V and 7 bases from J, with 22 bases in between. CDR3 length: 15 amino acids. CDR3 in amino acids: CATHRGGGASGELFF. In DNA, the CDR3 is TGTGCCACTCACAGGGGAGGGGGCGCGAGCGGGGAGCTGTTTTTT.

The chain joins TRBV7-8 to TRBJ2-4; 8 bases line up with TRBD2. V lost 4 bases to trimming and J lost 9 bases; unmatched junction nucleotides: 20. The CDR3 totals 18 residues. The germline gives CDR1 SGHVS, CDR2 FQNEAQ. The CDR3: CASSSQTGTRGVFGIQYF. The CDR3 bases are TGTGCCAGCAGCTCACAAACCGGGACTAGGGGGGTTTTTGGCATTCAGTACTTC.

The gene calls are TRBV5-1 and TRBJ2-1; D remains ambiguous. Between the trimmed V and J ends, which lost 6 bases and 5 bases, there was a span of 9 bases. Germline lookup yields CDR1 SGHRS and CDR2 YFSETQ. This CDR3 spans 12 amino acids. The CDR3 DNA reads as TGCGCCAGCAACAACTACGACAATGAGCAGTTCTTC. It encodes CASNNYDNEQFF.

The rearrangement uses TRBV6-6 and TRBJ1-5; D unresolved. CDR1 and CDR2 from the germline V gene are MNHNY and SVGAGI (reference sequence). This CDR3 contains 12 residues. V dropped 6 bases and J dropped 4 bases, with 7 bases sitting between them. The CDR3 DNA is TGTGCCAGCAGCTTACCAAATCAGCCCCAGCATTTT. Protein sequence: CASSLPNQPQHF.

The V call is TRBV7-2, the J call TRBJ1-5; D not resolved. Germline V gene lookup returns CDR1 SGHTA and CDR2 FQGNSA. The CDR3 runs to 14 residues. V lost 4 bases and J 5 bases, leaving 12 bases between the germline ends. For the CDR3, the DNA is TGTGCCAGCAGCTCGAGACCCCAGGATCAGCCCCAGCATTTT. Its protein product is CASSSRPQDQPQHF.

This clone was seen only a few times. The chain combines TRBV27 with TRBJ2-2, with 8 bases matching TRBD2. V gave up 4 bases and J gave up 0 bases; unmatched junction bases: 4. The CDR3 has 16 amino acids. Looked up from germline, CDR1 is MNHEY and CDR2 is SMNVEV (reference sequence). The CDR3 here is CASSSIAGTNTGELFF. The CDR3, as DNA: TGTGCCAGCAGTTCAATAGCGGGGACGAACACCGGGGAGCTGTTTTTT.

The chain has TRBV5-4 and TRBJ1-1; D possibly corresponds to TRBD1 (6 bases). This CDR3 spans 14 amino acids. From germline, CDR1 is SGHNT and CDR2 YYREEE (reference sequence). The V and J ends lost 4 bases and 4 bases respectively, with 14 bases between them. DNA of the CDR3: TGTGCCAGCAGCCCGAGTACAGGGAGCACTGAAGCTTTCTTT. It yields the protein CASSPSTGSTEAFF. The full variable domain, rest sourced from reference TRBV5-4 and TRBJ1-1, is ETGVTQSPTHLIKTRGQQVTLRCSSQSGHNTVSWYQQALGQGPQFIFQYYREEENGRGNFPPRFSGLQFPNYSSELNVNALELDDSALYLCASSPSTGSTEAFFGQGTRLTVV.

The CDR3 is CASNRDLREKLFF. In DNA form, the CDR3 reads TGTGCCAGCAACAGGGACCTTAGGGAAAAACTGTTTTTT. The chain links TRBV2 to TRBJ1-4; TRBD1 might be the D (6 bases). Trimming removed 7 bases from V and 8 bases from J, with 14 bases in between. CDR1 SNHLY and CDR2 FYNNEI come from the germline V gene. CDR3 length: 13 amino acids. The full variable domain, its missing parts supplied by reference TRBV2 and TRBJ1-4, is EPEVTQTPSHQVTQMGQEVILRCVPISNHLYFYWYRQILGQKVEFLVSFYNNEISEKSEIFDDQFSVERPDGSNFTLKIRSTKLEDSAMYFCASNRDLREKLFFGSGTQLSVL.

The rearrangement uses TRBV28 and TRBJ1-1; D may be TRBD1 (6 bases). CDR1 and CDR2 (germline): MDHEN, SYDVKM. The CDR3 totals 13 residues. Trimming pared 6 bases from V and 4 bases from J, leaving 12 bases between. The DNA for the CDR3 is TGTGCCAGCAGGGGAGGACAGACCACTGAAGCTTTCTTT. It specifies CASRGGQTTEAFF.

The chain is built from TRBV30 and TRBJ1-5; the D is unclear. CDR3 length: 15 amino acids. CDR1 and CDR2 from the germline V gene are GTSNPN and SVGIG (reference sequence). Trimming took off 0 bases at V and 0 bases at J, with 9 bases between the two ends. In DNA, the CDR3 is TGTGCCTGGAGTGTAGGAAGAAATAGCAATCAGCCCCAGCATTTT. This sequence encodes CAWSVGRNSNQPQHF.

CDR3 sequence reads: CATSPRQENTEAFF. The CDR3 DNA is TGTGCCACCAGCCCCCGACAGGAGAACACTGAAGCTTTCTTT. The rearrangement joins TRBV15 to TRBJ1-1; tentative D call: TRBD1 (6 bases). V lost 5 bases, J lost 1 base, and 11 bases lay in between. The CDR3 spans 14 residues. The germline V gene has CDR1 LNHNV and CDR2 YYDKDF (reference sequence).

V and J are TRBV7-3 and TRBJ2-5; D might be TRBD2 (5 bases). The CDR3 has 15 amino acids. With 1 base removed from V and 5 bases from J, the gap between germline ends came to 14 bases. Germline V lookup: CDR1 SGHTA, CDR2 FQGTGA. CDR3 loop: CASSLKDGRRETQYF. The CDR3 bases are TGTGCCAGCAGCTTAAAGGACGGGCGGAGGGAGACCCAGTACTTC.

The CDR3 loop reads CASSTNRGNQPQHF. The CDR3 DNA sequence: TGTGCCAGCAGTACAAACAGGGGCAATCAGCCCCAGCATTTT. V is TRBV27 and J is TRBJ1-5; perhaps TRBD1 as D (6 bases). CDR3 size: 14 residues. Germline assignment: CDR1 MNHEY and CDR2 SMNVEV (reference sequence). V lost 5 bases to trimming and J lost 2 bases, with 10 bases between them.

The rearrangement uses TRBV5-4 and TRBJ1-1, with D maybe TRBD1 (6 bases). The CDR3 covers 13 residues. With 10 bases removed from V and 3 bases from J, the gap between germline ends came to 16 bases. Germline values: CDR1 SGHNT, CDR2 YYREEE (reference sequence). The CDR3, as DNA: TGTGCCGGCTACAGGGTGGGGTACACTGAAGCTTTCTTT. Translating gives CAGYRVGYTEAFF.

J is TRBJ2-2 and V is TRBV5-1; 12 bases are shared with TRBD2. Germline V gene lookup returns CDR1 SGHRS and CDR2 YFSETQ. This CDR3 spans 15 amino acids. J lost 6 bases, V lost 0 bases, and 0 bases had no gene match. As DNA, the CDR3 is TGCGCCAGCAGCTTGGGGACTAGCGGGGCCGGGGAGCTGTTTTTT. Encoded protein: CASSLGTSGAGELFF.

The chain has TRBV28 and TRBJ2-1; D is unclear. Deletions cut 2 bases from V and 3 bases from J, with 11 bases between. Germline assignment: CDR1 MDHEN and CDR2 SYDVKM. The CDR3 is made up of 15 amino acids. CDR3 residues: CASSLPLGGYNEQFF. The DNA of the CDR3 is TGTGCCAGCAGTTTACCCCTGGGCGGCTACAATGAGCAGTTCTTC.

V is TRBV13 and J is TRBJ2-7; 8 nucleotides line up with TRBD2. CDR3 length: 14 amino acids. J gave up 2 bases and V 6 bases, and 6 bases lay outside the gene matches. Germline V CDR1 and CDR2: PRHDT, FYEKMQ (reference sequence). In DNA, the CDR3 is TGTGCCAGCAGTCCGAAGCGGGAGACCTACGAGCAGTACTTC. Its protein product is CASSPKRETYEQYF. Together with reference TRBV13 and TRBJ2-7, the CDR3 gives the full variable domain: AAGVIQSPRHLIKEKRETATLKCYPIPRHDTVYWYQQGPGQDPQFLISFYEKMQSDKGSIPDRFSAQQFSDYHSELNMSSLELGDSALYFCASSPKRETYEQYFGPGTRLTVT.

The J gene is TRBJ2-7, the V gene TRBV27, with D unclear. V lost 8 bases to trimming and J lost 9 bases, with 17 bases between them. The CDR3 is made up of 12 amino acids. Germline V lookup: CDR1 MNHEY, CDR2 SMNVEV (reference sequence). In DNA, the CDR3 is TGTGCCAGCCGATCTTTCCTGCTGTGGCAGTACTTC. Translating it yields CASRSFLLWQYF.

To note about this clone: The junction departs from germline at one end; a sequencing error may be responsible. The CDR3 reads CASSLSTASGEDTQYF. In DNA form, the CDR3 reads TGTGCTAGCAGCTTATCAACGGCTAGCGGTGAGGATACGCAGTATTTT. The gene calls are TRBV7-7 and TRBJ2-3; 7 bases agree with TRBD2. This CDR3 is built from 16 residues. Germline lookup yields CDR1 SSHAT and CDR2 FNYEAQ (reference sequence).

The chain uses TRBV25-1 and TRBJ2-1; 9 nucleotides agree with TRBD1. CDR3 size: 15 residues. Unmatched junction bases numbered 10, after V lost 5 bases and J lost 8 bases. Germline V CDR1 and CDR2: MGHDK, SYGVNS. This CDR3 reads CASSTATGGKDEQFF. The CDR3 DNA reads TGTGCCAGCAGTACTGCCACAGGGGGCAAGGATGAGCAGTTCTTC.

V and J are TRBV7-2 and TRBJ1-4, with D unresolved. Trimming pared 5 bases from V and 5 bases from J, leaving 12 bases between. Germline V gene lookup returns CDR1 SGHTA and CDR2 FQGNSA. The CDR3 is made up of 14 amino acids. CDR3 sequence reads: CASSLGQENEKLFF. In DNA, the CDR3 is TGTGCCAGCAGCCTCGGGCAGGAGAATGAAAAACTGTTTTTT.

This clone appeared a single time. The chain's CDR3 is CAISAQGASDTEAFF. DNA for the CDR3: TGTGCCATCAGTGCTCAAGGGGCGTCGGACACTGAAGCTTTCTTT. The chain uses TRBV10-3 and TRBJ1-1, with a weak D call TRBD1 (5 bases). Germline CDR1 reads ENHRY; CDR2 reads SYGVKD. The CDR3 contains 15 residues. V was shortened by 4 bases and J by 3 bases, with 15 bases between the two germline ends.

The rearrangement links TRBV4-3 to TRBJ1-5, with D perhaps TRBD1 (5 bases). The CDR3 runs 14 residues. Trimming left V 1 base short and J 4 bases short, with 8 bases between. Germline V lookup: CDR1 LGHNA, CDR2 YSLEER. The CDR3 sequence is CASSQGQRNQPQHF. The CDR3 region has the DNA TGCGCCAGCAGCCAAGGACAGAGAAATCAGCCCCAGCATTTT.

This CDR3 reads CASSVEVGSVAFF. The CDR3 DNA reads as TGTGCCAGCAGCGTAGAGGTAGGATCGGTGGCTTTCTTT. This sequence joins TRBV9 and TRBJ1-1; D gene ambiguous. This CDR3 spans 13 amino acids. From germline, CDR1 is SGDLS and CDR2 YYNGEE. V was cut by 0 bases and J by 11 bases, with 14 bases left in between.

Many counts were recorded for this clone. The chain is built from TRBV7-2 and TRBJ1-1; a weak D match, TRBD1 (5 bases). The CDR3 covers 14 residues. Germline loops: CDR1 SGHTA, CDR2 FQGNSA. V lost 5 bases and J lost 6, with 16 bases in between. For the CDR3, the DNA is TGTGCCAGCAGCCAAGGGGTTAATGGTCCTGAAGCTTTCTTT. Translating gives CASSQGVNGPEAFF.

This clone rates as medium-sized. The V and J genes are TRBV19 and TRBJ1-6, with 7 bases lining up with TRBD1. CDR3 length: 14 residues. After removal of 5 bases from V and 8 bases from J, the junction contained 6 bases not matched to a gene. The germline V gene has CDR1 LNHDA and CDR2 SQIVND (reference sequence). CDR3 sequence (DNA): TGTGCCAGTAGTGACAGGGTCGCGGATTCACCCCTCCACTTT. Its translation is CASSDRVADSPLHF.